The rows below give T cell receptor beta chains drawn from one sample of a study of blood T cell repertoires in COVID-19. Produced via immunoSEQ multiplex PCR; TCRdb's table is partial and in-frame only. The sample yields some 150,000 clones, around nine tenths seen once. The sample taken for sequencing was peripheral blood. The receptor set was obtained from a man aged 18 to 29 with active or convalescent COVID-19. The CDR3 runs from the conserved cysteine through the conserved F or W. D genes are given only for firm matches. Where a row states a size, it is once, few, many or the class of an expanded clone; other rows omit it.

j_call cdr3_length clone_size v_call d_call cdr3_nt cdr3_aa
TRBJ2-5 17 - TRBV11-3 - TGTGCCAGCAGCTTCGGAGCTGGCAGGGCCGGGTCGGAGACCCAGTACTTC CASSFGAGRAGSETQYF
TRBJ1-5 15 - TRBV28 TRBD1 TGTGCCAGCAGAACGACAGGGGTTAGCAATCAGCCCCAGCATTTT CASRTTGVSNQPQHF
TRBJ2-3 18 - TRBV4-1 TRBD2 TGCGCCAGCAGCCAAGATCAAACTAGCGGGGGCCTGCTGGTCACGCAGTATTTT CASSQDQTSGGLLVTQYF
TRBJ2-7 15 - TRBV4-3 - TGCGCCAGCAGCCAAGATCATCCGGGGACCTACGAGCAGTACTTC CASSQDHPGTYEQYF
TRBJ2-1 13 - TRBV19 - TGTGCCAGTAGGGGACACGGGACCGCCTGGGAGTTCTTC CASRGHGTAWEFF
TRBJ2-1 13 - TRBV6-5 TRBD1 TGTGCCAGCAGTTACGACAGGGGAAATGAGCAGTTCTTC CASSYDRGNEQFF
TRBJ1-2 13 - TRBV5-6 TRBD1 TGTGCCAGCAGCTTACTCCAGGGGGATGGCTACACCTTC CASSLLQGDGYTF
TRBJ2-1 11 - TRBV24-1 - TGTGCCACCGCTAAGAACAATGAGCAGTTCTTC CATAKNNEQFF
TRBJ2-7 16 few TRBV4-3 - TGCGCCAGCAGCCAAGGGGTGGGGACTGCGACCTACGAGCAGTACTTC CASSQGVGTATYEQYF
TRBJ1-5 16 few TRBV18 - TGTGCCAGCTCACCACCGAGCACCTCTAGCAATCAGCCCCAGCATTTT CASSPPSTSSNQPQHF
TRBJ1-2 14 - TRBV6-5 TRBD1 TGTGCCAGCAGGAGACAGGGGGAGGACTATGGCTACACCTTC CASRRQGEDYGYTF
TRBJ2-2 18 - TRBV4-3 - TGCGCCAGCAGCCAAGAGCCCGTCCGACTAGGGGCTGTCGGGGAGCTGTTTTTT CASSQEPVRLGAVGELFF
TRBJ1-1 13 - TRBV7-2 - TGTGCCAGCAGCCCCGGGGGGTACACTGAAGCTTTCTTT CASSPGGYTEAFF
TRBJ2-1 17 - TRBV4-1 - TGCGCCAGCAGCCAAGAACCCATGAGCGGGTCCTACAATGAGCAGTTCTTC CASSQEPMSGSYNEQFF
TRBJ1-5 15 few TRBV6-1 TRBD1 TGTGCCAGCAGTGAGGAAGGACAGGGAGGTCAGCCCCAGCATTTT CASSEEGQGGQPQHF
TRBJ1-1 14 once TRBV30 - TGTGCCTGCTCAACCCAGGGGCAGGGCACTGAAGCTCTCTTT CACSTQGQGTEALF
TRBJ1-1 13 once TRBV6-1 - TGTGCCAGCAGTGAGGCCTTGAACACTGAAGCTTTCTTT CASSEALNTEAFF
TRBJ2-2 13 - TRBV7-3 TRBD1 TGTGCCAGCAGCCCGACAGGGTACGGGGAGCTGTTTTTT CASSPTGYGELFF
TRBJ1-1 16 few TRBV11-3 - TGTGCCAGCAGCTACCCCTTTAGGGAGGCCGACACTGAAGCTTTCTTT CASSYPFREADTEAFF
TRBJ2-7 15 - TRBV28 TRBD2 TGTGCCAGCACCCAATCTAGCGGGGGCTCCTACGAGCAGTACTTC CASTQSSGGSYEQYF
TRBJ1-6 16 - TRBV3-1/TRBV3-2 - TGTGCCAGCAGCCAAGAAGGTTCCAGGGGTAGGTCACCCCTCCACTTT CASSQEGSRGRSPLHF
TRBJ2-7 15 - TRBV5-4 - TGTGCCAGCAGCGCGGGACTGACTCTATCCTACGAGCAGTACTTC CASSAGLTLSYEQYF
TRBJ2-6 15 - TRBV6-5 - TGTGCCAGCAGGGCCCTCTCAACAGGGGCCAACGTCCTGACTTTC CASRALSTGANVLTF
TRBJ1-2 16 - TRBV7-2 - TGTGCCAGCAGCTTATACGCTGAGGCAGTGGGTAATGGCTACACCTTC CASSLYAEAVGNGYTF
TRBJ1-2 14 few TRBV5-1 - TGCGCCAGCAGCTTGGGGGAGGGAGTACGTGGCTACACCTTC CASSLGEGVRGYTF
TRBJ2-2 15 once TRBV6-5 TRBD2 TGTGCCAGCGGGCGTAGCGGGAAGGGCACCGGGGAGCTGTTTTTT CASGRSGKGTGELFF
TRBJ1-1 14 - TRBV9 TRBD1 TGTGCCAGCAGCCCCGAAAGGGGGCTGGCTGAAGCTTTCTTT CASSPERGLAEAFF
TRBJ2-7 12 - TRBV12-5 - TGTGCTAGTGGCCCTGGAGTGAACGAGCAGTACTTC CASGPGVNEQYF
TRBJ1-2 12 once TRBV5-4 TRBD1 TGTGCCAGCCGGCCAACAGGGGCCAGCTACACCTTC CASRPTGASYTF
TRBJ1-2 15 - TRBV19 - TGTGCCAGTACCCCCCAACGGGGGGGGGACTATGGCTACACCTTC CASTPQRGGDYGYTF
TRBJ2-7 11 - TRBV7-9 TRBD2 TGTGCCAGCAGCTCGGGACTAGAGCAGTACTTC CASSSGLEQYF
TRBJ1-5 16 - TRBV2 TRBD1 TGTGCCAGCAAGGGGACAGGGGCGGTGGGCAATCAGCCCCAGCATTTT CASKGTGAVGNQPQHF
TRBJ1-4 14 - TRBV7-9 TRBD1 TGTGCCAGCAGCTTAGAGGGGGCGATAGAAAAACTGTTTTTT CASSLEGAIEKLFF
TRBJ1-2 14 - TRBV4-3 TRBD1 TGCGCCAGCAGCCAAACGGACAGGAATGGAGGCTACACCTTC CASSQTDRNGGYTF
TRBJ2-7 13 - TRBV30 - TGTGCCTGGAGTTCCGGGGTATCCTACGAGCAGTACTTC CAWSSGVSYEQYF
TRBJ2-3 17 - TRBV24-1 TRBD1 TGTGCCACCAGTGACCAGGGACAGGGGTTAATGGGAGATACGCAGTATTTT CATSDQGQGLMGDTQYF